Following are 15 T cell receptor beta chains from one sample sequenced in a study of spatial heterogeneity in lung cancer. Specified time point: sample taken at primary tumor resection. Whole RNA obtained from tumor, nontumor lung or frozen PBMC underwent sequencing without sorting. MiXCR, applied by TCRdb to the 5' RACE reads, yields one record per CDR3 protein. Altogether some 5,000 distinct CDR3 sequences are present, roughly 35% being singletons, with the ten largest covering approximately 3.3%. The sample was PBMCs, taken at surgery. The receptors stem from a female donor with early-stage non-small cell lung cancer.

On this clonotype: This beta chain is a stray read from a library made for alpha chains; its abundance is not meaningful. The chain carries TRBV29-1 and TRBJ2-3; D ambiguous. The V end was cut by 1 base, the J end by 3 bases, with 8 bases between. The CDR3 is made up of 13 amino acids. Germline assignment: CDR1 SQVTM and CDR2 ANQGSEA. The CDR3 protein is CSVEVVGTDTQYF. CDR3 DNA: TGCAGCGTTGAAGTGGTAGGGACAGATACGCAGTATTTT.

Comments on this clonotype: The library was designed around alpha chains, so this beta chain is a stray read whose abundance carries little weight. The chain uses TRBV5-1 and TRBJ2-3; D may correspond to TRBD1 or TRBD2 (7 bases each). The CDR3 is 15 amino acids. The V and J ends lost 5 bases and 4 bases respectively, with 17 bases between them. The germline V gene has CDR1 SGHRS and CDR2 YFSETQ. The CDR3 is CASSFRGGEADTQYF. CDR3 sequence (DNA): TGCGCCAGCAGTTTCAGGGGGGGCGAGGCAGATACGCAGTATTTT.

A note on this clonotype: The library was designed around alpha chains, so this beta chain is a stray read whose abundance carries little weight. The chain is built from TRBV5-6 and TRBJ2-7; the match to TRBD1 covers 7 bases. V gave up 4 bases and J gave up 7 bases; unmatched junction bases: 11. The germline gives CDR1 SGHDT, CDR2 YYEEEE. The CDR3 runs to 14 residues. The CDR3 loop is CASSVRTGNGEQYF. CDR3 bases: TGTGCCAGCAGCGTTAGGACAGGAAATGGGGAGCAGTACTTC.

Worth noting for this clonotype: This beta chain lies outside the target of a library built for alpha chains; its clone size means little. This chain uses TRBV2 with TRBJ2-5; tentatively, D is TRBD1 (6 bases). Germline V gives CDR1 SNHLY, CDR2 FYNNEI. The CDR3 sequence is 12 residues long. Trimming took off 8 bases at V and 3 bases at J, with 10 bases between the two ends. The CDR3 sequence: CASEGQKETQYF. DNA for the CDR3: TGTGCCAGCGAAGGACAGAAAGAGACCCAGTACTTC.

As to this clonotype: The junction departs from germline at one end; a sequencing error may be responsible. This beta chain represents an off-target read in a library built for alpha chains; its size is of limited meaning. The V gene is TRBV7-9, the J gene TRBJ2-3, with 7 bases aligning to TRBD2. Germline V lookup: CDR1 SEHNR, CDR2 FQNEAQ (reference sequence). The CDR3 consists of 13 residues. The CDR3 loop reads CASSLAARYTQYF. DNA for the CDR3: TGTGCCAGCAGCCTAGCGGCCCGGTATACGCAGTATTTT.

Comments on this clonotype: The library was prepared for alpha chains; this beta chain is a stray read, so its frequency means little. This sequence joins TRBV7-8 and TRBJ2-2, with 7 bases fitting TRBD2. V dropped 5 bases and J dropped 5; count of bases not matched to a gene: 2. Germline CDR1 and CDR2: SGHVS and FQNEAQ. The CDR3 length is 13 residues. CDR3 sequence (DNA): TGTGCCAGCAGCCCCGGGGGGACCGGGGAGCTGTTTTTT. This sequence encodes CASSPGGTGELFF.

By frequency in the sample, this clonotype is medium-sized. Since it is a stray read in a library aimed at alpha chains, this beta chain has a size that is not meaningful. The V call is TRBV4-2, the J call TRBJ2-3; possibly TRBD1 for D (6 bases). V was cut by 5 bases and J by 0 bases, with 12 bases left in between. The CDR3 has 15 residues. The germline V gene encodes CDR1 LGHNA and CDR2 YNFKEQ. CDR3 DNA sequence: TGTGCCAGCAGCGAGGGGGACGGCAGCACAGATACGCAGTATTTT. It codes for CASSEGDGSTDTQYF.

This clonotype appeared a few times. The library was built for alpha chains, so this beta chain is an off-target read and its size means little. This rearrangement joins TRBV18 to TRBJ2-7, with TRBD1 as a possible D gene (6 bases). V gave up 5 bases and J gave up 6 bases, with 8 bases separating them. This CDR3 spans 11 amino acids. In germline, CDR1 is KGHSH, CDR2 LQKENI. CDR3 coding DNA: TGTGCCAGCTCAACAGGGAGCGAGCAGTACTTC. This translates into CASSTGSEQYF.

This clonotype was found a few times. This beta chain is a stray sequence in a library constructed for alpha chains; its clone size is not meaningful. V is TRBV7-2 and J is TRBJ2-7; D is ambiguous. V lost 2 bases, J lost 3 bases, and 5 bases lay in between. Per germline, CDR1 SGHTA and CDR2 FQGNSA. The CDR3 runs 12 residues. The CDR3 region is CASSLMRYEQYF. CDR3 nucleotides: TGTGCCAGCAGCTTAATGCGCTACGAGCAGTACTTC.

In the case of this clonotype: This beta chain is a stray sequence in a library constructed for alpha chains; its clone size is not meaningful. V and J are TRBV5-6 and TRBJ2-7; 11 bases align to TRBD1. Trimming removed 0 bases from V and 1 base from J; junction bases left unmatched: 6. The CDR3 length is 17 residues. Germline CDR1 and CDR2: SGHDT and YYEEEE. The CDR3 nucleotides are TGTGCCAGCAGCTTGGGACCGGGACAGGGGGTATCCTACGAGCAGTACTTC. Translated, it gives CASSLGPGQGVSYEQYF.

Comments on this clonotype: In a library made to pick up alpha chains, this beta chain is a stray read with a size that means little. The rearrangement uses TRBV18 and TRBJ2-1, with 8 nucleotides matching TRBD2. The CDR3 covers 16 residues. V shed 5 bases and J 0 bases; nucleotides not matched to a gene: 6. Germline lookup yields CDR1 KGHSH and CDR2 LQKENI. CDR3 loop: CASSLSGGHSYNEQFF. CDR3 in DNA: TGTGCCAGCTCATTGAGCGGGGGCCACTCCTACAATGAGCAGTTCTTC.

In its sample, this clonotype was seen a few times. Within a library made for alpha chains, this beta chain is off target, and its count is uninformative. The chain recombines TRBV6-2 or TRBV6-3 with TRBJ2-1; no clear D gene. Between the trimmed V and J ends, which lost 5 bases and 4 bases, there was a span of 12 bases. This CDR3 has 14 amino acids. The V gene's germline CDR1 is MNHEY and CDR2 SVGEGT. The CDR3 coding sequence is TGTGCCAGCAGTGCGATTCTAGGATACAATGAGCAGTTCTTC. Its protein product is CASSAILGYNEQFF.

Notes on this clonotype: Found in a library prepared for alpha chains, this beta chain is an off-target read, and its abundance has little meaning. V is TRBV29-1 and J is TRBJ2-3; 9 bases line up with TRBD2. Trimming took 7 bases from V and 5 from J; bases not matched to a gene: 13. The CDR3 has 15 amino acids. Germline V gene lookup returns CDR1 SQVTM and CDR2 ANQGSEA. The CDR3 loop reads CSAPRGGLALDTQYF. CDR3 nucleotide sequence: TGCAGCGCCCCTAGGGGGGGACTAGCATTAGATACGCAGTATTTT.

Notes on this clonotype: The library was designed around alpha chains, so this beta chain is a stray read whose abundance carries little weight. V gene TRBV7-8 combines with J gene TRBJ2-3; TRBD1 aligns across 8 bases. The germline CDR1 and CDR2 sequences are SGHVS and FQNEAQ. CDR3 length: 16 amino acids. V lost 5 bases to trimming and J lost 2 bases; unmatched junction nucleotides: 9. The DNA of the CDR3 is TGTGCCAGCAGCCAACCCGGGACAGGCCTCACAGATACGCAGTATTTT. Its protein is CASSQPGTGLTDTQYF. Looking up the rest from reference TRBV7-8 and TRBJ2-3 gives the full variable domain: GAGVSQSPRYKVAKRGQDVALRCDPISGHVSLFWYQQALGQGPEFLTYFQNEAQLDKSGLPSDRFFAERPEGSVSTLKIQRTQQEDSAVYLCASSQPGTGLTDTQYFGPGTRLTVL.

A word on this clonotype: Because this beta chain is a stray read in a library intended to capture alpha chains, its abundance should not be given much weight. This rearrangement joins TRBV7-2 to TRBJ2-3; 9 bases align to TRBD1. With 5 bases clipped from V and 4 bases from J, the junction kept 4 bases outside the gene matches. The CDR3 runs 14 residues. The germline CDR1 and CDR2 sequences are SGHTA and FQGNSA. The CDR3 nucleotides are TGTGCCAGCAGCCCGGGACAGGGTCCAGATACGCAGTATTTT. Protein sequence: CASSPGQGPDTQYF.